These T cell receptor beta chains were read from a single sample in a study of blood T cells in healthy people across ages. MiXCR, run by TCRdb on the 5' RACE reads, gives a single entry per CDR3 protein. This table holds over a million distinct CDR3 sequences, almost 60% found once. Sequencing input: blood. These receptors came from a young man in good health. CDR3s include the opening cysteine and the closing phenylalanine or tryptophan.

v_gene: TRBV29-1; j_gene: TRBJ2-5; CDR3aa: CSVVPRGGQETQYF
v_gene: TRBV25-1; j_gene: TRBJ2-5; CDR3aa: CASSPGSGETQYF
v_gene: TRBV4-1; j_gene: TRBJ2-3; CDR3aa: CASSRGGMQGDTQYF
v_gene: TRBV28; j_gene: TRBJ2-1; CDR3aa: CASSSSRGYEQFF
v_gene: TRBV9; j_gene: TRBJ2-5; CDR3aa: CASSAGSLKKETQYF
v_gene: TRBV28; j_gene: TRBJ1-6; CDR3aa: CASSPEPYSPLHF
v_gene: TRBV3-1; j_gene: TRBJ1-4; CDR3aa: CAGSQADGEKLFF
v_gene: TRBV27; j_gene: TRBJ1-1; CDR3aa: CASISRGRNTEAFF
v_gene: TRBV7-9; j_gene: TRBJ2-2; CDR3aa: CASSFPGQNTGELFF
v_gene: TRBV7-2; j_gene: TRBJ1-2; CDR3aa: CASSLAVLDSYGYTF
v_gene: TRBV6-5; j_gene: TRBJ1-1; CDR3aa: CASSYSRGQQMSNTEAFF
v_gene: TRBV12-3/TRBV12-4; j_gene: TRBJ2-7; CDR3aa: CASSLEAPRSYEQYF
v_gene: TRBV14; j_gene: TRBJ1-1; CDR3aa: CASSQVFGDGNTEAFF
v_gene: TRBV2; j_gene: TRBJ2-3; CDR3aa: CASNGRETDTQYF
v_gene: TRBV6-5; j_gene: TRBJ2-7; CDR3aa: CASSPTGGVYEQYF
v_gene: TRBV13; j_gene: TRBJ2-3; CDR3aa: CASSPRASGTDTQYF
v_gene: TRBV6-5; j_gene: TRBJ2-5; CDR3aa: CASSYSDRKQETQYF
v_gene: TRBV29-1; j_gene: TRBJ2-2; CDR3aa: CSGARGYNTGELFF
v_gene: TRBV2; j_gene: TRBJ2-5; CDR3aa: CASSTTGLGGQETQYF
v_gene: TRBV27; j_gene: TRBJ2-7; CDR3aa: CASSFGTGLAWNEQYF
v_gene: TRBV9; j_gene: TRBJ2-1; CDR3aa: CASSVERQGKGYNEQFF
v_gene: TRBV5-6; j_gene: TRBJ2-5; CDR3aa: CAGSPVGVETQYF
v_gene: TRBV10-3; j_gene: TRBJ1-2; CDR3aa: CAISPGTGLGYTF
v_gene: TRBV6-6; j_gene: TRBJ1-1; CDR3aa: CASRESVDTEAFF
v_gene: TRBV14; j_gene: TRBJ2-7; CDR3aa: CASSQLGPTDEQYF
v_gene: TRBV10-3; j_gene: NA; CDR3aa: CAISESRVSYEQYF
v_gene: TRBV4-1; j_gene: TRBJ1-5; CDR3aa: CASSQGHNQPQHF
v_gene: TRBV4-3; j_gene: TRBJ2-7; CDR3aa: CASSPSRVSYEQYF
v_gene: TRBV4-1; j_gene: TRBJ1-2; CDR3aa: CASSVPGFYGYTF
v_gene: TRBV6-2/TRBV6-3; j_gene: TRBJ2-5; CDR3aa: CASTSFVGLLAGAGETQYF
v_gene: TRBV7-2; j_gene: TRBJ2-3; CDR3aa: CASSPTPISTDTQYF
v_gene: TRBV25-1; j_gene: TRBJ2-5; CDR3aa: CASTRTAQETQYF
v_gene: TRBV6-1; j_gene: TRBJ2-1; CDR3aa: CASIRGLTDEQFF
v_gene: TRBV5-1; j_gene: TRBJ2-7; CDR3aa: CASSLGARDKTYEQYF
v_gene: TRBV25-1; j_gene: TRBJ1-5; CDR3aa: CASSAGTNQPQHF
v_gene: TRBV12-3/TRBV12-4; j_gene: TRBJ2-6; CDR3aa: CASSLGPVLRPWANVLTF
v_gene: TRBV6-2/TRBV6-3; j_gene: TRBJ2-5; CDR3aa: CASSYSRGFETQYF
v_gene: TRBV6-2/TRBV6-3; j_gene: TRBJ2-7; CDR3aa: CASSLQISEQYF
v_gene: TRBV9; j_gene: NA; CDR3aa: CASSSTSGRETQYF
v_gene: TRBV20-1; j_gene: TRBJ2-7; CDR3aa: CSASDRPGQLTYEQYF
v_gene: TRBV7-8; j_gene: TRBJ2-6; CDR3aa: CASSPSVGSGANVLTF